A single sample is the source of the 20 T cell receptor beta chains below, sequenced in a study of T cell repertoires in cytomegalovirus infection. TCRdb independently ran MiXCR on the reads; one entry per CDR3 protein. This sample has about 530,000 distinct CDR3 sequences, with less than 30% found just once. The sample taken for sequencing was PBMCs. Receptor source: a human donor in good health (CMV status not recorded). Some clones in this sample may be carry-over from other donors' samples.

The rearrangement uses TRBV23-1 and TRBJ1-5; 7 bases agree with TRBD1. TRBV23-1 is recorded as an ORF, its role being uncertain. With 4 bases clipped from V and 2 bases from J, the junction kept 8 bases outside the gene matches. There are 16 residues in the CDR3. The CDR3 nucleotides read TGCGCCAGCAGTCGATCCGTTGACAGGGGCAATCAGCCCCAGCATTTT. Amino acids: CASSRSVDRGNQPQHF.

The CDR3 region is CASSLTGAGVSYNEQFF. DNA for the CDR3: TGTGCCAGCAGCTTAACAGGAGCGGGAGTATCCTACAATGAGCAGTTCTTC. The chain joins TRBV7-9 to TRBJ2-1; TRBD2 matches at 8 bases. Per the germline V gene, CDR1 is SEHNR and CDR2 is FQNEAQ (reference sequence). This CDR3 has 17 amino acids. The J segment lost 1 base and the V segment lost 2 bases, leaving 7 bases of the junction unmatched.

This clonotype appeared many times. The V gene is TRBV7-2, the J gene TRBJ2-3, with 10 nucleotides matching TRBD2. Trimming took 4 bases from V and 6 from J; bases not matched to a gene: 4. Per germline, CDR1 SGHTA and CDR2 FQGNSA. The CDR3 loop spans 14 amino acids. CDR3 residues: CASSSTSGEDTQYF. CDR3 nucleotide sequence: TGTGCCAGCAGCTCCACTAGCGGGGAGGATACGCAGTATTTT.

This clonotype was seen a few times. This sequence joins TRBV20-1 and TRBJ1-1; 7 positions match TRBD1. The CDR3 spans 14 residues. Germline V gene data show CDR1 as DFQATT and CDR2 as SNEGSKA (reference sequence). The V gene end was trimmed by 0 bases and the J gene end by 2 bases; junction bases not matched to a gene: 3. In nucleotides, the CDR3 is TGCAGTGCTAGAGACGGGACAGTTAACACTGAAGCTTTCTTT. As protein: CSARDGTVNTEAFF.

The chain uses TRBV7-9 and TRBJ2-3; 7 bases match TRBD1. The CDR3 is 15 residues long. Trimming removed 2 bases from V and 6 bases from J; junction bases left unmatched: 8. CDR1 and CDR2 from the germline V gene are SEHNR and FQNEAQ (reference sequence). The chain's CDR3 is CASSLLTGLEDTQYF. For the CDR3, the DNA is TGTGCCAGCAGCTTACTGACAGGGTTGGAGGATACGCAGTATTTT.

This chain joins TRBV20-1 and TRBJ2-7, with TRBD1 identical over 7 bases. Germline lookup yields CDR1 DFQATT and CDR2 SNEGSKA (reference sequence). V lost 0 bases and J lost 1; bases outside the gene matches: 9. The CDR3 loop spans 16 amino acids. The DNA for the CDR3 is TGCAGTGCTAGAGATGTGGGCCAGGGGGTTTCCTACGAGCAGTACTTC. Residues: CSARDVGQGVSYEQYF.

The J gene is TRBJ2-3, the V gene TRBV6-2 or TRBV6-3; a possible D gene is TRBD2 (5 bases). There are 16 residues in the CDR3. Trimming removed 2 bases from V and 1 base from J, with 13 bases in between. Germline V lookup: CDR1 MNHEY, CDR2 SVGEGT. CDR3 nucleotides: TGTGCCAGCAGTTACGTATGCGGGTTCTGCACAGATACGCAGTATTTT. Its protein is CASSYVCGFCTDTQYF.

This clonotype was observed many times. CDR3 region: CASSLGRTRNQPQHF. The CDR3 DNA follows: TGTGCCAGCAGCTTAGGACGGACTAGAAATCAGCCCCAGCATTTT. This sequence joins TRBV7-2 and TRBJ1-5, with D uncertain. Germline CDR1 SGHTA, CDR2 FQGNSA. V lost 1 base, J lost 4 bases, and 11 bases lay in between. CDR3 size: 15 residues.

V usage is TRBV11-3 and J usage is TRBJ2-1, with 13 bases identical to TRBD2. The CDR3 sequence is 18 residues long. CDR1 and CDR2 from the germline V gene are SGHNT and YENEEA. J was trimmed by 8 bases and V by 1 base; bases with no gene match: 11. The CDR3 is CASSLAGLAGAITDEQFF. DNA for the CDR3: TGTGCCAGCAGCTTAGCTGGACTAGCGGGAGCTATTACAGATGAGCAGTTCTTC.

This clonotype has more than one count but fewer than ten. The chain links TRBV10-3 to TRBJ2-1, with D hard to call. The CDR3 loop spans 11 amino acids. The germline V gene encodes CDR1 ENHRY and CDR2 SYGVKD. V gave up 4 bases and J gave up 8 bases, with 6 bases separating them. Here the CDR3 reads CAISAGDEQFF. As DNA, the CDR3 is TGTGCCATCAGTGCTGGGGATGAGCAGTTCTTC.

The chain couples TRBV15 to TRBJ1-2; D not certain. The CDR3 has 15 amino acids. Germline-derived CDR1 and CDR2 are LNHNV and YYDKDF (reference sequence). Trimming removed 1 base from V and 6 bases from J, with 15 bases in between. For the CDR3, the DNA is TGTGCCACCAGCAGAGGACCGGAATTGGGGAATGGCTACACCTTC. This encodes CATSRGPELGNGYTF.

This clonotype was detected only once. This sequence joins TRBV18 and TRBJ2-3; 11 nucleotides match TRBD2. Losses at the gene ends were 4 bases for V and 1 base for J; bases not matched to a gene: 4. Germline V gives CDR1 KGHSH, CDR2 LQKENI. The CDR3 length is 16 residues. The CDR3 DNA reads as TGTGCCAGCTCACAGATAGCGGGAGGGCGCACAGATACGCAGTATTTT. Protein: CASSQIAGGRTDTQYF.

This clonotype was seen at least ten times. The chain combines TRBV7-2 with TRBJ2-1; no definite D call. Per the germline V gene, CDR1 is SGHTA and CDR2 is FQGNSA. V lost 5 bases, J lost 3 bases, and 5 bases lay in between. The CDR3 runs to 12 residues. CDR3 residues: CASSPYYNEQFF. The DNA for the CDR3 is TGTGCCAGCAGCCCCTACTACAATGAGCAGTTCTTC.

The chain recombines TRBV12-3 or TRBV12-4 with TRBJ1-1, with TRBD1 as a possible D gene (6 bases). CDR3 length: 14 residues. With 7 bases removed from V and 5 bases from J, the gap between germline ends came to 17 bases. This CDR3 is CASTLQGSGTEAFF. The CDR3, as DNA: TGTGCCAGCACCTTACAGGGTTCCGGGACTGAAGCTTTCTTT.

This clonotype was found a few times. The chain has TRBV5-1 and TRBJ1-1; D possibly corresponds to TRBD1 (5 bases). The germline V gene has CDR1 SGHRS and CDR2 YFSETQ. With 4 bases removed from V and 1 base from J, the gap between germline ends came to 14 bases. This CDR3 is 15 amino acids long. CDR3 DNA sequence: TGCGCCAGCAGCAGAGCCGGGACGGCGAACACTGAAGCTTTCTTT. Amino acids: CASSRAGTANTEAFF.

The table lists this clonotype with many counts. The CDR3 nucleotides are TGTGCCAGCAGTTACGACGGGGGATACGAGCAGTACTTC. Its protein product is CASSYDGGYEQYF. V and J are TRBV6-5 and TRBJ2-7; tentative D call: TRBD2 (6 bases). This CDR3 has 13 residues. Germline lookup yields CDR1 MNHEY and CDR2 SVGAGI. V was cut by 2 bases and J by 4 bases, with 9 bases left in between.

This clonotype has just a few counts. The chain recombines TRBV12-3 or TRBV12-4 with TRBJ1-1; 7 nucleotides match TRBD1. V shed 0 bases, J shed 6 bases, and the junction held 4 bases outside the gene matches. The CDR3 extends over 14 amino acids. CDR3 residues: CASSLAEGGPEAFF. Written as DNA, the CDR3 is TGTGCCAGCAGTTTAGCCGAAGGGGGCCCTGAAGCTTTCTTT.

In its sample, this clonotype was seen many times. J is TRBJ2-5 and V is TRBV7-2; D may be TRBD1 or TRBD2 (5 bases each). V was pared by 6 bases and J by 4 bases, with 27 bases between. From germline, CDR1 is SGHTA and CDR2 FQGNSA. The CDR3 runs 18 residues. CDR3 DNA: TGTGCCAGCAGTCTAGGGACCAGATTGGTAGCGATCGGAGAGACCCAGTACTTC. Its translation is CASSLGTRLVAIGETQYF.

This clonotype came up a few times. The V gene is TRBV29-1, the J gene TRBJ2-3, with D uncertain. CDR1 SQVTM and CDR2 ANQGSEA come from the germline V gene. This CDR3 spans 11 amino acids. Between the trimmed V and J ends, which lost 4 bases and 2 bases, there was a span of 4 bases. CDR3 coding DNA: TGCAGCGTTGGTGTCACAGATACGCAGTATTTT. It encodes CSVGVTDTQYF.

This chain links TRBV9 with TRBJ2-5, with D maybe TRBD2 (5 bases). The CDR3 runs 13 residues. Between the trimmed V and J ends, which lost 0 bases and 5 bases, there was a span of 8 bases. Germline V CDR1 and CDR2: SGDLS, YYNGEE. CDR3: CASSVGGPETQYF. The DNA for the CDR3 is TGTGCCAGCAGCGTAGGAGGGCCCGAGACCCAGTACTTC.